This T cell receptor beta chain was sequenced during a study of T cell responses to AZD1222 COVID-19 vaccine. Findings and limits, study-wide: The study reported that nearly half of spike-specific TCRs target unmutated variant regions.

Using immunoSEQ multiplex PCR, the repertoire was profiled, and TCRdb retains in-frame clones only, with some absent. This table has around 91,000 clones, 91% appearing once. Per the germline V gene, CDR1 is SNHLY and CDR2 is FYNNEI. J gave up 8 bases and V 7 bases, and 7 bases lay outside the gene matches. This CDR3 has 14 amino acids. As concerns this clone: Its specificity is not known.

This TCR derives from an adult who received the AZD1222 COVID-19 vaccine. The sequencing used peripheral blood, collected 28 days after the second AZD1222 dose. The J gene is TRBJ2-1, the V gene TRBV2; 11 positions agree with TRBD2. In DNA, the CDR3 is TGTGCCAGCACCACTAGCGGGAGTCCGGATGAGCAGTTCTTC. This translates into CASTTSGSPDEQFF.